This T cell receptor beta chain was sequenced for a study of CD8 T cells in ankylosing spondylitis. Study-wide findings and caveats: For ankylosing spondylitis blood, a TCR beta motif of several highly homologous variants appeared characteristic. In ankylosing spondylitis patients, matched synovial fluid reportedly showed significant enrichment of disease-linked clones.

TCRdb analysed the 5' RACE reads with MiXCR anew, one entry per CDR3 protein. The data hold around 430,000 distinct CDR3 sequences, with 17% observed a single time. Germline loops: CDR1 LGHDT, CDR2 YNNKEL (reference sequence). The V gene lost 4 bases and the J gene lost 5 bases, with 17 bases spanning the gap. CDR3 length equals 16 residues. Remarks on this clonotype: Its antigen is undetermined.

This clonotype was sampled from a male donor with ankylosing spondylitis. This chain links TRBV3-1 with TRBJ1-4; D may be TRBD1 (6 bases). Sequenced input: blood, either unsorted or a sorted T cell fraction (not recorded which). In DNA form, the CDR3 reads TGTGCCAGCAGCCGAGGGGGAGTCGGTCTGAATGAAAAACTGTTTTTT. Protein product: CASSRGGVGLNEKLFF.